This T cell receptor beta chain was identified in a study of PD-L1 blockade in urothelial cancer. Produced via immunoSEQ multiplex PCR; TCRdb's table is partial and in-frame only. The table lists 40,000 or so clones, 82% of them singletons. Losses at the gene ends were 7 bases for V and 11 bases for J; bases not matched to a gene: 10. The CDR3 has 13 amino acids. Germline CDR1 reads SNHLY; CDR2 reads FYNNEI. The source was PBMCs, collected around atezolizumab (anti-PD-L1) treatment. This sequence joins TRBV2 and TRBJ1-1, with 10 nucleotides matching TRBD1. The TCR comes from a man aged 60-69 years with urothelial cancer. The CDR3 protein is CASKGDRGAEAFF. CDR3 nucleotides: TGTGCCAGCAAGGGGGACAGGGGCGCCGAGGCTTTCTTT.